The clone carrying this T cell receptor beta chain is a singleton in its sample. J lost 0 bases, V lost 1 base, and 11 bases had no gene match. The CDR3 has 19 amino acids. Germline CDR1 reads SGHRS; CDR2 reads YFSETQ. This sample is drawn from a study of blood T cell repertoires in COVID-19. Libraries were prepared by immunoSEQ multiplex PCR; TCRdb keeps only in-frame clonotypes and omits some of them. This sample has about 130,000 clones; about 80% occur once, and the top ten carry around 9.8%. Sequencing input: peripheral blood. The TCR comes from a man between 40 and 49 years old with active or convalescent COVID-19. This chain uses TRBV5-1 with TRBJ2-2; 8 positions match TRBD1. The CDR3 DNA reads TGCGCCAGCAGCTTGATAACAAGGACAGGGACCCCGAACACCGGGGAGCTGTTTTTT. Its protein product is CASSLITRTGTPNTGELFF.